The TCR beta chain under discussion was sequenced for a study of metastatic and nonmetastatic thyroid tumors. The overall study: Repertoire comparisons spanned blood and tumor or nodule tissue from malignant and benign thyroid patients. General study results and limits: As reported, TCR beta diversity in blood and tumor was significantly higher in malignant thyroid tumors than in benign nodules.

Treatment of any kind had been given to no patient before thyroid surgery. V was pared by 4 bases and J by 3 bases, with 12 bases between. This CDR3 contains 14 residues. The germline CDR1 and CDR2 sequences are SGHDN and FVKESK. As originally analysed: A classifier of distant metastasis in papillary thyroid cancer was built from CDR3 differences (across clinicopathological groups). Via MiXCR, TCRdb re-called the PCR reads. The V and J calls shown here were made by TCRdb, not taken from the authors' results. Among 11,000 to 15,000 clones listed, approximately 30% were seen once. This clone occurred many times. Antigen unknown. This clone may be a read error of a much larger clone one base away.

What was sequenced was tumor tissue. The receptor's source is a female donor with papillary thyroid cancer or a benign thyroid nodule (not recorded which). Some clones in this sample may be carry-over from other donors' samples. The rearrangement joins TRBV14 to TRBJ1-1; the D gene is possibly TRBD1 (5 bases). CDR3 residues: CASSRLDSYTEAFF. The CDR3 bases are TGTGCCAGCAGCCGACTCGACAGTTACACTGAAGCTTTCTTT.